The sequence of this TCR beta chain was determined in a study of blood T cell repertoires in COVID-19. Whole-study context: Spain, Italy and the United States supplied samples that represented acute and convalescent COVID-19.

Per the original data handling: Reference gene primers were amplified, and this amplification served to estimate nucleated cell counts. The table came from immunoSEQ multiplex PCR; TCRdb's copy has only in-frame clones and leaves some out. V and J calls and clone size come straight from that table; D and trimming were deduced from the DNA. The table shows about 180,000 clones, with 85% to 90% occurring only once. The origin of this receptor is a woman aged 70-85 years with COVID-19, enrolled during active disease. Sequenced sample: peripheral blood.

CDR3: CASSPKGLAVYNEQFF. CDR3 bases: TGCGCCAGCAGCCCCAAGGGACTAGCGGTTTACAATGAGCAGTTCTTC. The genes are TRBV4-1 and TRBJ2-1; 11 nucleotides line up with TRBD2. The CDR3 is made up of 16 amino acids. J gave up 4 bases and V 4 bases, and 6 bases lay outside the gene matches. From germline, CDR1 is MGHRA and CDR2 YSYEKL.